This TCR beta chain was captured in a study of CXCR3-negative and CXCR3-positive naive CD8 T cells. Study-level results: Against CXCR3-negative naive cells, CXCR3-positive naive cells showed more hydrophobic TRB CDR3s. Whereas both naive subsets had comparably high diversity, memory CD8+ cells had much lower diversity. Comparison of naive subsets found surface CD5 to be comparable, and TCR strength was inferred on the basis of TRB CDR3 properties. Naive CXCR3-positive and CXCR3-negative cells shared TRBV-TRBJ usage; memory cells diverged.

Using triplicate sorts, roughly 300,000 cells were collected each time from every CD8+ T cell subset. CDR3 length equals 15 residues. Germline CDR1 is SGHNT and CDR2 is YENEEA. Remarks on this clonotype: The antigen remains undetermined.

The TRB libraries of cDNA were built by UMI-labeled 5' RACE. TCRdb reprocessed the 5' RACE reads and stores each CDR3 protein as one record, lacking DNA. This sample contains around 66,000 distinct CDR3 sequences. This chain links TRBV11-3 with TRBJ2-3; TCRdb proposes TRBD1, but this gene call is untestable without DNA. Sequences were obtained from naive CXCR3+ CD8+ T cells from blood. Sample subset: CD45RO-CCR7+CD27+CD95- naive CD8+ T cells expressing CXCR3 (TNR3+). The clonotype originates from a human donor in good health. Some clones in this sample may be carry-over from other donors' samples. This CDR3 reads CASSPRDRVTDTQYF. Together with reference TRBV11-3 and TRBJ2-3, the CDR3 gives the full variable domain: EAGVVQSPRYKIIEKKQPVAFWCNPISGHNTLYWYLQNLGQGPELLIRYENEEAVDDSQLPKDRFSAERLKGVDSTLKIQPAELGDSAVYLCASSPRDRVTDTQYFGPGTRLTVL.